This T cell receptor (beta chain) was documented in a study of response to subunit inactivated influenza vaccine (dated by TCRdb to between 2018 and 2020). Some background on the complete study: The study used deep quantitative T cell receptor repertoire profiling to track responses to a trivalent subunit inactivated influenza vaccine.

Beyond this particular receptor, the publication reports: According to the authors, only a limited number of new T cells may be recruited by each seasonal influenza vaccination.

Cut back by 3 bases and 0 bases, the V and J ends lie 6 bases apart. The CDR3 runs 14 residues from the cysteine to the phenylalanine. Only the CDR3 part of the read is kept: 42 bases, read in frame from the first base. Library method: RT-PCR. TCRdb shows the sequencer as Illumina HiSeq 2500. TCRdb trimmed the raw reads at Q25, called clones with MiXCR and kept productive beta chains. Identical CDR3 protein sequences are pooled into one entry, listed with their most common genes and DNA. The sample table contains hundreds of thousands of distinct CDR3 sequences; only one count was recorded for around 18% of them. The ten top clones hold 11% of the sample. The table lists this clonotype with many counts. The clone's antigen remains unknown. Per-nucleotide qualities are absent, and no much larger clonotype sits a single base away.

Recombination connected TRBV12-3 or TRBV12-4 to TRBJ2-1, with no confident D gene call. Sequenced here: PBMCs from blood, sampled less than 6 days after vaccination. This TCR came from a man aged 50 or older who received an inactivated influenza vaccine. Donor details come from another sample of the same person, matched by shared clones. The CDR3 here reads CASSFHSSYNEQFF. The nucleotide sequence reads as follows: TGTGCCAGCAGTTTCCACAGCTCCTACAATGAGCAGTTCTTC.